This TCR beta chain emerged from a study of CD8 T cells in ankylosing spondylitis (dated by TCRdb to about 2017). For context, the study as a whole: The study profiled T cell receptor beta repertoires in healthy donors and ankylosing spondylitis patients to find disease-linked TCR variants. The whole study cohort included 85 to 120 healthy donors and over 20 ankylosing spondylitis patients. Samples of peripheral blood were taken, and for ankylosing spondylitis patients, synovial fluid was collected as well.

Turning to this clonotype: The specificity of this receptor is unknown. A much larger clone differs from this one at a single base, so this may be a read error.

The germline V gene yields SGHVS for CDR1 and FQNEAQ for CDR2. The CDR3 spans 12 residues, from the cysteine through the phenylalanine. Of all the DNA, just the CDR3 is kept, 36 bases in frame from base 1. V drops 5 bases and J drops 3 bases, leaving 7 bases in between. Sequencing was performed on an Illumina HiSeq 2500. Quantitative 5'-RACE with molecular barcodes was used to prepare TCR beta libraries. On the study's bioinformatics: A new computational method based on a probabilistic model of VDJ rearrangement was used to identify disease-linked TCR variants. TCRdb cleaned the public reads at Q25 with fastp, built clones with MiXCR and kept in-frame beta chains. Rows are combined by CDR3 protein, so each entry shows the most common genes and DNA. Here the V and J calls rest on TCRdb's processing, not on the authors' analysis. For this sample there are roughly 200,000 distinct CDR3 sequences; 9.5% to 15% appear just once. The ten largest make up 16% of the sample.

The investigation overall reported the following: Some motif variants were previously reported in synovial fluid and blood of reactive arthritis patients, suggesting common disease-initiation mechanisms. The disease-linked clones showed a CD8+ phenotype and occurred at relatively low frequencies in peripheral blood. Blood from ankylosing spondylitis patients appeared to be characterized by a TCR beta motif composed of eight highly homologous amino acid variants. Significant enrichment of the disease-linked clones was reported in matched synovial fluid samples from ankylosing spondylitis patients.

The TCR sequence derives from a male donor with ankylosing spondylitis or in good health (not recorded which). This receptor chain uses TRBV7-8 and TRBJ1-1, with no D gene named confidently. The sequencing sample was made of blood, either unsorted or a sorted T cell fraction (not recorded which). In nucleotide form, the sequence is TGTGCCAGCAGCCCCGGGGACACTGAAGCTTTCTTT. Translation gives CASSPGDTEAFF.